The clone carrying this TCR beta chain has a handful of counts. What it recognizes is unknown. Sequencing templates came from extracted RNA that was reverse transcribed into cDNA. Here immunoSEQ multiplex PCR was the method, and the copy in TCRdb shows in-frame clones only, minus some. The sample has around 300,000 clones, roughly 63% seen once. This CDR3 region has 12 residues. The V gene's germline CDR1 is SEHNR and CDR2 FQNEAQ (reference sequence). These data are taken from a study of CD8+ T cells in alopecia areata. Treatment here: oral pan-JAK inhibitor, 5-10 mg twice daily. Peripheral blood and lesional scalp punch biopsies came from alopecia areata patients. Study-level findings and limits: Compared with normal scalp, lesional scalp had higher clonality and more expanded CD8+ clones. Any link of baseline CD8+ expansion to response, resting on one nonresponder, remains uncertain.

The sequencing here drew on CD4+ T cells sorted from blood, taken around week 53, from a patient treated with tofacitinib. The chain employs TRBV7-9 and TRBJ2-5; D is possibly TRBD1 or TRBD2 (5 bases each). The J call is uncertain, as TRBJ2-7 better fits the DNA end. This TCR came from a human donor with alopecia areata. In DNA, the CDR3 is TGTGCCATAAGACGGGGCACATACGAGCAGTACTTC. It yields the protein CAIRRGTYEQYF.